What follows are 10 T cell receptor beta chains derived from one specimen sequenced in a study of a mutant IDH1 vaccine in newly diagnosed glioma. Antigens for these TCRs are unknown. Time point indicated: week 47, end of study. Each dose delivered 300 ug of mutant IDH1 20-mer peptide subcutaneously with imiquimod. Measured with immunoSEQ multiplex PCR; TCRdb has only the in-frame clones, and not every one. In the table there are about 56,000 clones, about four fifths of which are singletons. The material was PBMCs, obtained from a glioma patient whose treatment included an IDH1 peptide vaccine. The origin of the receptors is a woman in her 50s with glioma.

This chain connects TRBV4-1 to TRBJ1-2, with 9 bases fitting TRBD1. The CDR3 length is 17 residues. V was pared by 4 bases and J by 0 bases, with 9 bases of the junction left unmatched. In germline, CDR1 is MGHRA, CDR2 YSYEKL. The CDR3 DNA reads as TGCGCCAGCAGCCCGAGACAGGGGGTGGGATCTAACTATGGCTACACCTTC. Its translation is CASSPRQGVGSNYGYTF.

The chain couples TRBV10-3 to TRBJ2-3; TRBD2 is a possible D gene (6 bases). V was cut by 3 bases and J by 1 base, with 8 bases left in between. The CDR3 sequence is 14 residues long. CDR1 and CDR2 from the germline V gene are ENHRY and SYGVKD. The CDR3 DNA follows: TGTGCCATCAGTGACTTAGCGGGCACAGATACGCAGTATTTT. Amino acid sequence: CAISDLAGTDTQYF.

The V and J genes are TRBV28 and TRBJ1-5; 9 bases are a match to TRBD1. This CDR3 spans 17 amino acids. Trimming at V came to 0 bases and at J to 1 base, leaving 4 bases not matched to a gene. Germline CDR1 reads MDHEN; CDR2 reads SYDVKM. CDR3 nucleotides: TGTGCCAGCAGTTTATGGGGGACAGGGCCGAGCAATCAGCCCCAGCATTTT. This translates into CASSLWGTGPSNQPQHF.

CDR3 bases: TGTGCCAGCAGTGCACAGGGGGCATCTGGAAACACCATATATTTT. As protein: CASSAQGASGNTIYF. This chain joins TRBV2 and TRBJ1-3; 9 bases line up with TRBD1. Per the germline V gene, CDR1 is SNHLY and CDR2 is FYNNEI. Losses at the gene ends were 4 bases for V and 1 base for J; bases not matched to a gene: 2. The CDR3 length is 15 residues.

The chain links TRBV7-9 to TRBJ1-5; D is unresolved. This CDR3 spans 14 amino acids. The germline V and J ends were trimmed by 1 base and 3 bases, with 7 bases remaining between them. In germline, CDR1 is SEHNR, CDR2 FQNEAQ (reference sequence). The CDR3 is CASSLGAANQPQHF. The CDR3 nucleotides are TGTGCCAGCAGCTTAGGGGCAGCCAATCAGCCCCAGCATTTT.

The rearrangement links TRBV15 to TRBJ1-2; 9 nucleotides line up with TRBD1. The CDR3 extends over 12 amino acids. The V gene's germline CDR1 is LNHNV and CDR2 YYDKDF (reference sequence). The CDR3 sequence: CATGDRDRGYTF. CDR3 bases: TGTGCTACAGGGGACAGGGACCGTGGCTACACCTTC.

This chain uses TRBV5-1 with TRBJ2-7, with 10 bases identical to TRBD2. The CDR3 consists of 14 residues. Looked up from germline, CDR1 is SGHRS and CDR2 is YFSETQ. V lost 6 bases to trimming and J lost 5 bases; unmatched junction nucleotides: 8. CDR3 DNA: TGCGCCAGCAACGACGACCTAGCGGGGGACGAGCAGTACTTC. It is translated as CASNDDLAGDEQYF.

The gene calls are TRBV18 and TRBJ2-1; D is ambiguous. Germline CDR1 is KGHSH and CDR2 is LQKENI. The CDR3 is 12 amino acids. Trimming took off 4 bases at V and 9 bases at J, with 10 bases between the two ends. CDR3 sequence (DNA): TGTGCCAGCTCACTCTCGACCCGTGAGCAGTTCTTC. Its protein is CASSLSTREQFF.

CDR3 coding DNA: TGCAGCGTATGGACAGAAATGAACACTGAAGCTTTCTTT. It specifies CSVWTEMNTEAFF. The chain recombines TRBV29-1 with TRBJ1-1; weak D call: TRBD1 (6 bases). Germline V gene data show CDR1 as SQVTM and CDR2 as ANQGSEA. This CDR3 region has 13 residues. Trimming cost V 6 bases and J 0 bases, with 11 bases left between them.

Only one count was recorded for this clone. V and J are TRBV6-1 and TRBJ2-1, with 11 bases identical to TRBD2. Germline V gene data show CDR1 as MNHNS and CDR2 as SASEGT. After removal of 2 bases from V and 5 bases from J, the junction contained 8 bases not matched to a gene. The CDR3 runs 17 residues. CDR3 nucleotides: TGTGCCAGCAGTGAATGGCCTAGCGGGGGGTTGAACAATGAGCAGTTCTTC. Translation gives CASSEWPSGGLNNEQFF.